The following is a T cell receptor (beta chain) sequence with its context. The antigen is unknown. Here immunoSEQ multiplex PCR was the method, and the copy in TCRdb shows in-frame clones only, minus some. Here the sample spans fewer than 500,000 clones, around 90% being singletons. Germline CDR1 is MNHNS and CDR2 is SASEGT. The V and J ends lost 2 bases and 3 bases respectively, with 9 bases between them. CDR3 length: 14 amino acids. Indicated treatment: around 19 received Ad26.COV2.S at low or high dose, single or two shots; several received placebo; per-sample allocation not given. Day 63 following the first vaccine or placebo injection was when the samples were taken. It was an adult aged 18-55 years in Boston who was the donor. This entry is derived from a study of Ad26.COV2.S vaccination and SARS-CoV-2 variants. Across the study: Of the COV1001 trial arms, the Ad26.COV2.S arm included the donor. Donor got 5x10^10 or 1x10^11 viral particles of Ad26.COV2.S.

General study findings and limits: Whether participants received vaccine or placebo, their non-spike TCR breadth was similar.

This TCR was recovered from a person aged 18-65 years who received the Ad26.COV2.S COVID-19 vaccine or a placebo. This chain joins TRBV6-1 and TRBJ2-3; tentative D call: TRBD2 (6 bases). Sequences were derived from peripheral blood, sampled in a trial of Ad26.COV2.S vaccine versus placebo. CDR3 nucleotides: TGTGCCAGCAGTGAACTTGGGAGGACAGATACGCAGTATTTT. This translates into CASSELGRTDTQYF.